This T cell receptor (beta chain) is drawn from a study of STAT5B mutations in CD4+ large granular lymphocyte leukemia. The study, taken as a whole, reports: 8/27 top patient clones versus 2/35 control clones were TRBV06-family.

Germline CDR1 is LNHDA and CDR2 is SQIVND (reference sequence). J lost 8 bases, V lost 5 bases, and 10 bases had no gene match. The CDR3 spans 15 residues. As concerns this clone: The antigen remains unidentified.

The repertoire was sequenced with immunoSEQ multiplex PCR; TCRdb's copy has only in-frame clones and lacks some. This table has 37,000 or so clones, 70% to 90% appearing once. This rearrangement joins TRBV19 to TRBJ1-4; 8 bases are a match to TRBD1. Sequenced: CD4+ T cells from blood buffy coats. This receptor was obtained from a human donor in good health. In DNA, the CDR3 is TGTGCCAGTAGTCTCGGCCGGGACAGGCGCGAAAAACTGTTTTTT. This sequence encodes CASSLGRDRREKLFF. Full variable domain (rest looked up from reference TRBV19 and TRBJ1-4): DGGITQSPKYLFRKEGQNVTLSCEQNLNHDAMYWYRQDPGQGLRLIYYSQIVNDFQKGDIAEGYSVSREKKESFPLTVTSAQKNPTAFYLCASSLGRDRREKLFFGSGTQLSVL.